These T cell receptor beta chains were read from a single sample in a study of HIV-infected patients and healthy controls. Via MiXCR, TCRdb re-called the 5' RACE reads, giving one row per CDR3 protein. The repertoire holds approximately 10,000 distinct CDR3 sequences, with roughly a tenth as singletons. The material was blood, obtained before antiretroviral therapy. These receptors were collected from an adult with HIV infection. Each CDR3 is given with its conserved first and last residue. A D gene is named only where the DNA matches it firmly. A clone size is listed for some rows: how often the clone was seen (once, few, many), or a class if it is expanded.

>14|TRBV27|TRBJ2-1|-|TRBD1
TGTGCCAGCAGCGGACAGGGCTTCTACAATGAGCAGTTCTTC
CASSGQGFYNEQFF
>11|TRBV10-3|TRBJ2-7|many|-
TGTGCCATCCAGGGAACCTACGAGCAGTACTTC
CAIQGTYEQYF
>14|TRBV28|TRBJ2-1|-|-
TGTGCCAGCAGTCCTAGATCCATCGGCAATGAGCAGTTCTTC
CASSPRSIGNEQFF
>16|TRBV20-1|TRBJ2-1|many|-
TGCAGTGCTGACTACCGGCGGCGGGCGACCTACAATGAGCAGTTCTTC
CSADYRRRATYNEQFF
>16|TRBV5-4|TRBJ2-2|medium-sized|-
TGTGCCAGCAGCATCAGGGGATTCGCGAACACCGGGGAGCTGTTTTTT
CASSIRGFANTGELFF
>17|TRBV7-9|TRBJ2-2|many|-
TGTGCCAGCAGCCCCTTCGGACCCCCTGAAGACACCGGGGAGCTGTTTTTT
CASSPFGPPEDTGELFF
>11|TRBV6-5|TRBJ2-3|many|-
TGTGCCAGCAGGGTCCGGGACCAAGATTATTTT
CASRVRDQDYF
>15|TRBV19|TRBJ2-1|-|-
TGTGCCAGTAGTAGGGCAGCGATGACCTACAATGAGCAGTTCTTC
CASSRAAMTYNEQFF
>15|TRBV9|TRBJ1-4|many|TRBD1
TGTGCCAGCAGCGACCGGGACAGGGAACCTGAAAAACTGTTTTTT
CASSDRDREPEKLFF
>17|TRBV5-6|TRBJ2-1|many|TRBD2
TGTGCCAGCAGCTTGGCCGCACTAGCGGGGTCCTACAATGAGCAGTTCTTC
CASSLAALAGSYNEQFF
>15|TRBV6-2/TRBV6-3|TRBJ1-1|many|-
TGTGCCAGCAGTAACTCCTGGGGTCTGAACACTGAAGCTTTCTTT
CASSNSWGLNTEAFF
>15|TRBV7-3|TRBJ2-2|many|TRBD2
TGTGCCAGCAGGAGCGGGAGGACGAACACCGGGGAGCTGTTTTTT
CASRSGRTNTGELFF
>13|TRBV20-1|TRBJ2-1|medium-sized|-
TGCAGTCCGGGACCTTCACCTTACAATGAGCAGTTCTTC
CSPGPSPYNEQFF
>16|TRBV24-1|TRBJ2-2|many|TRBD1
TGTGCCACCAGTGAGATGGGACAGGGGAGCACCGGGGAGCTGTTTTTT
CATSEMGQGSTGELFF
>22|TRBV12-3/TRBV12-4|TRBJ2-1|many|TRBD2
TGTGCCAGCAGTTCGACTCCCGGGACTAGCGGGGGGGCCACGAGCTCCTACAATGAGCAGTTCTTC
CASSSTPGTSGGATSSYNEQFF
>21|TRBV18|TRBJ2-2|many|TRBD1
TGTGCCAGCTCACCAGCGGGGCCTAATGACCCGGGACAGGGAAGGACCGGGGAGCTGTTTTTT
CASSPAGPNDPGQGRTGELFF
>14|TRBV7-2|TRBJ1-2|few|TRBD1
TGTGCCAGCAGCTTAGCGGGCAGGGGGCGTGGCTACACCTTC
CASSLAGRGRGYTF
>17|TRBV9|TRBJ2-3|many|-
TGTGCCAGCAGCACAAACCGGGACCCCTATTACTTGGATACGCAGTATTTT
CASSTNRDPYYLDTQYF
>15|TRBV4-3|TRBJ1-5|many|TRBD1
TGCGCCAGCAGCCAAGGAGGGGCAGGGGGTCAGCCCCAGCATTTT
CASSQGGAGGQPQHF
>16|TRBV19|TRBJ1-5|many|-
TGTGCCAGTAGTATACGGATACGGGGCAGCAATCAGCCCCAGCATTTT
CASSIRIRGSNQPQHF
>15|TRBV19|TRBJ1-1|many|TRBD1
TGTGCCAGTAGTCCTCAGGGGGCCTTGAACACTGAAGCTTTCTTT
CASSPQGALNTEAFF
>13|TRBV5-1|TRBJ2-2|many|-
TGCGCCAGCAGCTTGGGCAACACCGGGGAGCTGTTTTTT
CASSLGNTGELFF
>15|TRBV27|TRBJ2-3|many|-
TGTGCCAGCAGTTTATCCCCTGACCCCACAGATACGCAGTATTTT
CASSLSPDPTDTQYF
>14|TRBV19|TRBJ2-2|-|-
TGTGCCAGTAGTTACAGGTTGGACACCGGGGAGCTGTTTTTT
CASSYRLDTGELFF
>13|TRBV29-1|TRBJ1-5|many|-
TGCAGCGTCCTGACAGGCAGCAATCAGCCCCAGCATTTT
CSVLTGSNQPQHF
>11|TRBV2|TRBJ2-7|medium-sized|-
TGTGCCAGCAGTGAGGGGTTCGAGCAGTACTTC
CASSEGFEQYF
>15|TRBV11-2|TRBJ2-7|many|-
TGTGCCAGCTTAAGTCCACCGACCTACTCCTACGAGCAGTACTTC
CASLSPPTYSYEQYF
>14|TRBV5-4|TRBJ2-1|many|-
TGTGCCAGCAGCTTTATTGTGGAGGTCCATGAGCAGTTCTTC
CASSFIVEVHEQFF
>13|TRBV6-2/TRBV6-3|TRBJ2-5|many|-
TGTGCCAGCACCGAAGGGCACCCGGAGACCCAGTACTTC
CASTEGHPETQYF
>14|TRBV3-1|TRBJ2-2|-|-
TGTGCCAGCAGCCAAGTCATCTCCACCGGGGAGCTGTTTTTT
CASSQVISTGELFF
>15|TRBV27|TRBJ2-1|many|TRBD1
TGTGCCAGCAGACCGGGACAGGGGGCAGGCAATGAGCAGTTCTTC
CASRPGQGAGNEQFF
>15|TRBV5-5|TRBJ1-5|medium-sized|-
TGTGCCAGCAGCTTGGAACAGGGCTACAATCAGCCCCAGCATTTT
CASSLEQGYNQPQHF
>16|TRBV6-2/TRBV6-3|TRBJ1-4|once|TRBD1
TGTGCCAGCAGTTACCAGCACGGGACAGGGAGTGAAAAACTGTTTTTT
CASSYQHGTGSEKLFF
>16|TRBV6-2/TRBV6-3|TRBJ1-5|-|TRBD1
TGTGCCAGCAGTTACTCGAGGACAGGGGGTGCTCAGCCCCAGCATTTT
CASSYSRTGGAQPQHF
>17|TRBV5-1|TRBJ2-3|many|-
TGCGCCAGCAGCCCCGAGGGCCGGGGGCCCTCTGGGGATACGCAGTATTTT
CASSPEGRGPSGDTQYF
>15|TRBV4-1|TRBJ2-2|many|TRBD1
TGCGCCAGCAGCCAGCAGGGACAGCACACCGGGGAGCTGTTTTTT
CASSQQGQHTGELFF
>15|TRBV4-2|TRBJ1-1|many|-
TGTGCCAGCAGCCAAGGATCGACAGTGAACACTGAAGCTTTCTTT
CASSQGSTVNTEAFF
>13|TRBV30|TRBJ1-3|many|-
TGTGCCTGGAGTCTCGCAGCCGGAAACACCATATATTTT
CAWSLAAGNTIYF
>19|TRBV7-2|TRBJ2-5|many|-
TGTGCCAGCAGCTTAGGACCACACGAAAGAATTAAATCGTTGGAGACCCAGTACTTC
CASSLGPHERIKSLETQYF
>13|TRBV7-6|TRBJ2-5|many|-
TGTGCCAGCAGCCCCCGAAGGGGGGAGACCCAGTACTTC
CASSPRRGETQYF
>14|TRBV28|TRBJ2-3|medium-sized|TRBD2
TGTGCCAGCAGTTTTGGGGGAGGGCCAGATACGCAGTATTTT
CASSFGGGPDTQYF
>17|TRBV7-2|TRBJ2-4|many|TRBD1
TGTGCCAGCAGCTCTTGGGACAGTGAGCTAGCCAAAAACATTCAGTACTTC
CASSSWDSELAKNIQYF
>15|TRBV7-9|TRBJ2-1|many|-
TGTGCCAGCAGCCCCGGGAGAGGCGCCTACAATGAGCAGTTCTTC
CASSPGRGAYNEQFF
>16|TRBV6-1|TRBJ2-3|many|TRBD2
TGTGCCAGCAGTGAACCGGCGGGAGGGGGTGAAGATACGCAGTATTTT
CASSEPAGGGEDTQYF
>14|TRBV6-5|TRBJ2-7|-|TRBD2
TGTGCCAGCAGCCAGGGACTAGCGGCCTACGAGCAGTACTTC
CASSQGLAAYEQYF
>15|TRBV27|TRBJ1-4|many|-
TGTGCCAGCAGTTTTTACGGGGGGTCGGGTGAAAAACTGTTTTTT
CASSFYGGSGEKLFF
>15|TRBV4-3|TRBJ2-7|many|-
TGCGCCAGCAGCCAAGGGACGGCCGGCTCCTACGAGCAGTACTTC
CASSQGTAGSYEQYF
>15|TRBV9|TRBJ2-5|many|-
TGTGCCAGCAGCGTAGAGGACCGGAGGTTAGAGACCCAGTACTTC
CASSVEDRRLETQYF
>15|TRBV20-1|TRBJ2-7|many|-
TGCAGTGCTAGAGATCCGGGACTGTCTACCTACGAGCAGTACTTC
CSARDPGLSTYEQYF
>17|TRBV7-6|TRBJ2-7|large|TRBD1
TGTGCCAGCAGCCGGCCCGAACAGGGGCCGAGCTCCTACGAGCAGTACTTC
CASSRPEQGPSSYEQYF
>15|TRBV7-2|TRBJ2-7|many|-
TGTGCCAGCAGCTTAGGAGGTAGCGTTACCTACGAGCAGTACTTC
CASSLGGSVTYEQYF
>15|TRBV30|TRBJ2-1|many|-
TGTGCCTGGAGTGTAGGGAGGTCAGGAGCGAATGAGCAGTTCTTC
CAWSVGRSGANEQFF
>16|TRBV25-1|TRBJ2-5|many|TRBD2
TGTGCCAGCAGTGAATTAGTCCGGGAGGGACAAGAGACCCAGTACTTC
CASSELVREGQETQYF
>14|TRBV28|TRBJ1-1|many|-
TGTGCCAGCAGTTTTGCCTTCAGGAGCACTGAAGCTTTCTTT
CASSFAFRSTEAFF
>12|TRBV29-1|TRBJ1-3|few|-
TGCAGCGTTGAACCCCGCGGAAACACCATATATTTT
CSVEPRGNTIYF
>13|TRBV7-9|TRBJ1-1|few|-
TGTGCCAGCAGTCCCGGACAGAGCCCTGAAGCTTTCTTT
CASSPGQSPEAFF
>14|TRBV7-2|TRBJ2-7|many|-
TGTGCCAGCAGCGCCCAGGAAGAATCCTACGAGCAGTACTTC
CASSAQEESYEQYF
>16|TRBV18|TRBJ1-1|-|TRBD1
TGTGCCAGCTCATCGGGGGGGGCGACAGGGGTCCCTGAAGCTTTCTTT
CASSSGGATGVPEAFF